Listed here are 14 T cell receptor beta chains from one sample, sequenced in a study of Ad26.COV2.S vaccination and SARS-CoV-2 variants. Sequencing was performed with immunoSEQ multiplex PCR; in TCRdb, only in-frame clones are kept and a portion is missing. The sample has some 450,000 clones, about 92% seen once; the top ten hold around 4.5%. Treatment specified: about 20 received Ad26.COV2.S at low or high dose, single or two shots; about 5 received placebo; per-sample allocation not given. After the first vaccine or placebo injection, samples were drawn on day 63. Sequenced here: peripheral blood, sampled in a trial of Ad26.COV2.S vaccine versus placebo. These TCRs come from a person aged 18-65 years who received the Ad26.COV2.S COVID-19 vaccine or a placebo.

This clone came up once. J is TRBJ2-7 and V is TRBV28, with 8 bases that match TRBD1. This CDR3 has 15 amino acids. Germline loops: CDR1 MDHEN, CDR2 SYDVKM. Unmatched junction bases numbered 5, after V lost 2 bases and J lost 2 bases. The CDR3 spells CASSLGTGLPYEQYF. CDR3 DNA: TGTGCCAGCAGTTTAGGGACAGGATTGCCCTACGAGCAGTACTTC.

The chain carries TRBV29-1 and TRBJ2-1, with D unclear. Germline assignment: CDR1 SQVTM and CDR2 ANQGSEA. V was shortened by 2 bases and J by 0 bases, with 8 bases between the two germline ends. This CDR3 has 14 residues. The CDR3 coding sequence is TGCAGCGTTGAATTTGTCAGCTCCTACAATGAGCAGTTCTTC. It codes for CSVEFVSSYNEQFF.

V usage is TRBV29-1 and J usage is TRBJ2-7; TRBD1 matches 7 bases. The CDR3 sequence is 12 residues long. Germline V lookup: CDR1 SQVTM, CDR2 ANQGSEA. The trim removed 4 bases at V and 4 bases at J, leaving 4 bases unmatched. The CDR3 loop is CSVVDRAYEQYF. As DNA, the CDR3 is TGCAGCGTTGTAGACAGGGCGTACGAGCAGTACTTC.

The rearrangement joins TRBV9 to TRBJ2-1; 7 bases match TRBD1. CDR1 and CDR2 from the germline V gene are SGDLS and YYNGEE. After removal of 3 bases from V and 0 bases from J, the junction contained 6 bases not matched to a gene. This CDR3 is built from 16 residues. The chain's CDR3 is CASSGQGFYSYNEQFF. The CDR3 DNA reads as TGTGCCAGCAGCGGACAGGGATTCTACTCCTACAATGAGCAGTTCTTC.

This chain's CDR3 is CASSDSSRMNTGELFF. The CDR3 DNA is TGTGCCAGCAGTGACTCCAGCAGGATGAACACCGGGGAGCTGTTTTTT. The chain joins TRBV6-4 to TRBJ2-2; D unclear. Per germline, CDR1 MRHNA and CDR2 SNTAGT. The CDR3 sequence is 16 residues long. V lost 0 bases and J lost 1, with 9 bases in between.

The gene calls are TRBV6-2 or TRBV6-3 and TRBJ2-3; D might be TRBD2 (5 bases). This CDR3 spans 12 amino acids. The ends were cut back, 4 bases at V and 6 bases at J, with 8 bases in the middle. The germline V gene has CDR1 MNHEY and CDR2 SVGEGT. The CDR3 region is CASSFTGDTQYF. CDR3 nucleotide sequence: TGTGCCAGCAGTTTTACGGGGGATACGCAGTATTTT.

The V and J genes are TRBV18 and TRBJ1-2, with no clear D. The CDR3 is 16 amino acids. Germline CDR1 is KGHSH and CDR2 is LQKENI. The germline V and J ends were trimmed by 1 base and 4 bases, with 16 bases remaining between them. The CDR3 bases are TGTGCCAGCTCACCACGGGTAGTGGCTGCCCTCTATGGCTACACCTTC. This gives the protein CASSPRVVAALYGYTF.

The chain employs TRBV11-1 and TRBJ2-1; 8 bases agree with TRBD2. V lost 5 bases and J lost 3; bases outside the gene matches: 9. This CDR3 comprises 16 residues. Germline lookup yields CDR1 SGHAT and CDR2 FQDESV (reference sequence). The CDR3, as DNA: TGTGCCAGCAGCCCCCAGAAAGCGGGAGTCTACAATGAGCAGTTCTTC. Residues: CASSPQKAGVYNEQFF.

The CDR3 protein is CASSRGQGGYEQYF. DNA for the CDR3: TGTGCCAGCAGTCGGGGACAGGGGGGCTACGAGCAGTACTTC. The chain combines TRBV6-6 with TRBJ2-7; 11 bases align to TRBD1. Germline values: CDR1 MNHNY, CDR2 SVGAGI (reference sequence). Trimming cost V 5 bases and J 3 bases; bases outside gene matches: 3. The CDR3 has 14 residues.

The chain carries TRBV2 and TRBJ1-2, with D hard to call. Germline V gene data show CDR1 as SNHLY and CDR2 as FYNNEI. There are 14 residues in the CDR3. The V end was cut by 6 bases, the J end by 2 bases, with 13 bases between. CDR3 bases: TGTGCCAGCAGCGCCTTGGGCGGGAACTATGGCTACACCTTC. The encoded protein is CASSALGGNYGYTF. Using reference TRBV2 and TRBJ1-2 for the parts outside the CDR3, the full variable domain is EPEVTQTPSHQVTQMGQEVILRCVPISNHLYFYWYRQILGQKVEFLVSFYNNEISEKSEIFDDQFSVERPDGSNFTLKIRSTKLEDSAMYFCASSALGGNYGYTFGSGTRLTVV.

The table lists this clone with a count of one. The chain uses TRBV29-1 and TRBJ2-4; D is possibly TRBD2 (6 bases). V was clipped by 3 bases and J by 3 bases, with 9 bases between them. Germline assignment: CDR1 SQVTM and CDR2 ANQGSEA. The CDR3 length is 13 residues. CDR3 in DNA: TGCAGCGTTGACGGAGGGGTCAAAAACATTCAGTACTTC. Residues: CSVDGGVKNIQYF.

V is TRBV14 and J is TRBJ1-1; no firm D call. V was clipped by 6 bases and J by 3 bases, with 11 bases between them. Germline CDR1 is SGHDN and CDR2 is FVKESK. This CDR3 is 13 amino acids long. The CDR3 is CASSIGYYTEAFF. CDR3 DNA: TGTGCCAGCAGTATAGGGTACTACACTGAAGCTTTCTTT.

The chain couples TRBV10-3 to TRBJ2-1; TRBD2 matches 14 bases. Germline V gives CDR1 ENHRY, CDR2 SYGVKD. The CDR3 extends over 14 amino acids. Trimming took 4 bases from V and 9 from J; bases not matched to a gene: 2. CDR3 protein: CAISGGTSGSEQFF. CDR3 nucleotides: TGTGCCATCAGTGGGGGGACTAGCGGGAGTGAGCAGTTCTTC.

This CDR3 is CASSEFGPWSSYEQYF. The CDR3 DNA follows: TGTGCCAGCAGTGAATTCGGACCCTGGAGCTCCTACGAGCAGTACTTC. The V and J genes are TRBV6-1 and TRBJ2-7; D is unclear. The V end lost 2 bases, the J end lost 0 bases, and 14 bases lay between the germline ends. The V gene's germline CDR1 is MNHNS and CDR2 SASEGT. The CDR3 extends over 16 amino acids.